This TCR beta chain was sequenced for a study of T cell responses to AZD1222 COVID-19 vaccine (dated by TCRdb to the early 2020s). Background on the whole study: Because spike-specific TCR depth and breadth did not differ between the two schedules, AZD1222 recipients who got a second dose at roughly 4 weeks were pooled with those who got a second dose at roughly 12 weeks. A total of 230 to 250 trial participants underwent TCR sequencing, of whom more than 200 had received two doses of AZD1222 and 26 had received two doses of the MenACWY control vaccine. Trial participants were enrolled by age into 18-55, 56-69 and 70-plus year subgroups, with roughly 150, 30 and 60 TCR-sequenced participants respectively. The research as a whole found: No day 14 peak-response samples were available, so repertoires were characterized only after the peak T cell response. Conclusions about previously exposed vaccinees are limited because only 6 or 7 AZD1222 recipients were SARS-CoV-2 seropositive at baseline. Nearly half of unique spike-specific TCRs reportedly recognized epitopes outside regions mutated in the B.1.351 and B.1.1.7 variants. Spike-specific TCR breadth and depth rose significantly after two AZD1222 doses compared with day 0 and with MenACWY recipients. Most participants were white British and females outnumbered males, and the authors suggested that clonal diversity may have been underestimated. CD4 TCRs associated with the vaccine covered the entire spike protein, and the dominant responses were in regions 160-218 and 743-854. The 56-69-year group was small, and its depth increase did not reach significance, likely because of low power.

Regarding this clone: Its antigen target is currently unknown. No qualities accompany the bases; no much larger clone lies one base away.

Per the publication, the time point label means: baseline before first vaccination. Samples from vaccinated people were obtained from the UK trials COV001 and COV002, which included a single-blind randomized controlled phase 2/3 trial of AZD1222 (ChAdOx1 nCoV-19) in healthy adults. For TCRbeta chain sequencing, PBMC samples were collected from trial participants at day 0 and at day 28 after the second dose. The CDR3 regions of human TCRbeta chains were analyzed by immunosequencing. For the original study's pipeline: TCRs in the repertoires were matched against a reference library of SARS-CoV-2-specific TCRs that had been generated with the MIRA antigen-specificity platform. Breadth was defined as the fraction of unique TCRs that were SARS-CoV-2-associated. Depth was defined as the fraction of total T cells that were SARS-CoV-2-associated. Each spike-specific TCR was assigned to its reactive spike region and to a CD4 or CD8 class using the MIRA data. Log10-transformed breadth and depth values were compared by one-way ANOVA with Sidak's multiple comparisons tests. TCRdb retrieved this table from immuneACCESS and kept in-frame rearrangements only. Not all clones are present; in checked studies, unresolved V genes account for under half, and no reason is known for the remainder. D and trimming were read from the DNA, whereas the V and J calls and clone size are those reported in that table. Recorded for this sample are around 140,000 clones; approximately 90% of them occurred a single time. The top ten hold around 1.6% of the sample.

V is cut by 2 bases and J by 7 bases, and the space between the germline ends is 14 bases. The CDR3 has 13 amino acids, counting the end cysteine and phenylalanine. Only CDR3 DNA remains: 39 bases, in frame from the first base. In the germline V gene (reference sequence), CDR1 corresponds to GTSNPN and CDR2 to SVGIG. This sequence uses TRBV30 and TRBJ1-2; the D gene is perhaps TRBD1, on 6 matching bases. This receptor was identified in an adult in good health. The starting material was peripheral blood, obtained on day 0 of AZD1222 vaccination. The sequenced DNA is TGTGCCTGGAGTTCGTGGGGGGGCAGTGGCTACACCTTC. Its amino acids are CAWSSWGGSGYTF.